A single T cell receptor (beta chain) is shown here with its context. Its cognate antigen is unknown. The sample belongs to a study of cytomegalovirus exposure and HLA in healthy donors. Study findings and constraints: Later analysis identified several of the most significant clusters that appeared linked to common viral pathogens. In an earlier analysis, most TCR beta V segments were productive about 87% or about 30% of the time. Some TCR beta chains (about 180 of them) were listed as cytomegalovirus-associated. Evidence from a later analysis indicated that most CMV-associated TCR beta chains looked HLA-restricted.

The primer mix had 60 Vbeta and 13 Jbeta primers. TCRdb's table, derived via immunoSEQ multiplex PCR, lists solely in-frame clones and lacks some. Its table lists more than 35,000 clones. Material: PBMCs. The source of this sequence is a man between 25 and 39 years old in good health and CMV-seronegative.

In DNA, the CDR3 is TGTGCCAGTATAAGGGGAGCGGGTTCCTCCTACAATGAGCAGTTCTTC. This encodes CASIRGAGSSYNEQFF. The rearrangement uses TRBV19 and TRBJ2-1; D perhaps matches TRBD2 (6 bases). V dropped 7 bases and J dropped 0 bases, with 16 bases sitting between them. The CDR3 spans 16 residues. The germline CDR1 and CDR2 sequences are LNHDA and SQIVND (reference sequence). Full variable domain (remainder filled in from reference TRBV19 and TRBJ2-1): DGGITQSPKYLFRKEGQNVTLSCEQNLNHDAMYWYRQDPGQGLRLIYYSQIVNDFQKGDIAEGYSVSREKKESFPLTVTSAQKNPTAFYLCASIRGAGSSYNEQFFGPGTRLTVL.